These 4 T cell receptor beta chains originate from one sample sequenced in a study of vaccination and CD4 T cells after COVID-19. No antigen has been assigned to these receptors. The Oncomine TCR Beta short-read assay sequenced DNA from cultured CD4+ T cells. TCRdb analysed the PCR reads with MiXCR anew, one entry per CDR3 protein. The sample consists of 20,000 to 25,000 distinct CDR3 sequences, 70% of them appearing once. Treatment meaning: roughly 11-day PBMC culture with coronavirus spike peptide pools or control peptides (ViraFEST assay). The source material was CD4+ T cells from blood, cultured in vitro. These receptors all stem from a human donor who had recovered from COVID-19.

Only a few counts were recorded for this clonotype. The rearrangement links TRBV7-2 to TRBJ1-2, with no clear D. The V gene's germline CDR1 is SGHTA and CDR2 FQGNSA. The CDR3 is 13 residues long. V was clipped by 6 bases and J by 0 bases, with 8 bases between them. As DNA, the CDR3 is TGTGCCAGCAGAACTCAGGCTAACTATGGCTACACCTTC. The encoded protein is CASRTQANYGYTF.

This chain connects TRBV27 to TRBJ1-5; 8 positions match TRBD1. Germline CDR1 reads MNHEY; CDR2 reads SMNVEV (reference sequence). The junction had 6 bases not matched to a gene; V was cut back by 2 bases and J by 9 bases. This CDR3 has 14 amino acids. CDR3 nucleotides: TGTGCCAGCAGTTTAAGGGCAGGGGGCCGGCCCCAGCATTTT. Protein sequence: CASSLRAGGRPQHF.

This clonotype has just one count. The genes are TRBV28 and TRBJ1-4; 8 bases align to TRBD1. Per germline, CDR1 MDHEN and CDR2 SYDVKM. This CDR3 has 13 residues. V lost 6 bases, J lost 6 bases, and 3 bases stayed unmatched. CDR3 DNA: TGTGCCAGCAGCTCGGACAGGGATGAAAAACTGTTTTTT. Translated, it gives CASSSDRDEKLFF.

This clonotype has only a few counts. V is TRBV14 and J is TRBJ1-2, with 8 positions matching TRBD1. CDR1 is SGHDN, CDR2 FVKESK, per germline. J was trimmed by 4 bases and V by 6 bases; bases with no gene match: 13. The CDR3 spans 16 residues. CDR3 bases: TGTGCCAGCAGTACTAACCAGGGGGCGCACGGCTATGGCTACACCTTC. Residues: CASSTNQGAHGYGYTF.